A single T cell receptor beta chain is shown here with its context. What it binds is not known. Germline lookup yields CDR1 SGDLS and CDR2 YYNGEE. The CDR3 is made up of 15 amino acids. V was cut by 0 bases and J by 7 bases, with 11 bases left in between. The data stem from a study of cytotoxic CD8 clonotypes in ibrutinib-treated CLL. As for the study in general: Partial responses numbered around 25 and complete responses 2; after a median about 6 years, about 15 stayed remitted and roughly twelve progressed. An average of roughly 270,000 productive templates and some 99,000 productive rearrangements was obtained per sample.

Produced via immunoSEQ multiplex PCR; TCRdb's table is partial and in-frame only. The repertoire holds 160,000 or so clones, with around 84% as singletons. General observations from the study: Clonality went up at ibrutinib response and then declined back toward baseline at progression.

The chain joins TRBV9 to TRBJ1-6; D is undetermined. Sequencing used PBMCs, obtained after 12 months of ibrutinib treatment. The clonotype was recovered from a human donor with chronic lymphocytic leukemia. The DNA of the CDR3 is TGTGCCAGCAGCGTAGAAGGGTCTGCAAATTCACCCCTCCACTTT. It translates to CASSVEGSANSPLHF.